This TCR beta chain is from a study of OX40 agonist ivuxolimab in advanced cancers. The table came from immunoSEQ multiplex PCR; TCRdb's copy has only in-frame clones and leaves some out. The data contain approximately 59,000 clones, around 82% of them singletons. The CDR3 is 14 amino acids. Trimming took 5 bases from V and 4 from J, leaving 14 bases between them. The germline CDR1 and CDR2 sequences are SNHLY and FYNNEI. This clonotype was obtained from an adult with an advanced solid tumor such as melanoma, head and neck, liver or kidney cancer. The sample in question was CD4+ or CD8+ T cells sorted from blood, obtained in a trial of the OX40 agonist ivuxolimab. The chain carries TRBV2 and TRBJ1-2, with D maybe TRBD1 (6 bases). As DNA, the CDR3 is TGTGCCAGCAGTCCCCGGGGGGCGTCCTATGGCTACACCTTC. As protein: CASSPRGASYGYTF.